This TCR beta chain was identified during a study of chemoradiotherapy in HPV16-positive cancers. V was shortened by 1 base and J by 9 bases, with 7 bases between the two germline ends. The CDR3 extends over 12 amino acids. Germline CDR1 reads SGHNT; CDR2 reads YENEEA. The study, taken as a whole, reports: Functional assays defining HPV-specific T cells used only a couple of HPV16-positive patients.

The protocol was immunoSEQ multiplex PCR, while the TCRdb copy is restricted to in-frame clones and leaves out a portion. This sample has 65,000 to 80,000 clones, with around nine tenths found just once. Points on this clone: The target antigen is unknown.

The origin of this receptor is a human donor with HPV-associated anogenital cancer. Sequencing was performed on blood, taken from a patient who underwent chemoradiotherapy. The chain has TRBV11-3 and TRBJ2-1; D ambiguous. The CDR3 here is CASSLGSTEQFF. CDR3 sequence (DNA): TGTGCCAGCAGCTTAGGTAGCACTGAGCAGTTCTTC.